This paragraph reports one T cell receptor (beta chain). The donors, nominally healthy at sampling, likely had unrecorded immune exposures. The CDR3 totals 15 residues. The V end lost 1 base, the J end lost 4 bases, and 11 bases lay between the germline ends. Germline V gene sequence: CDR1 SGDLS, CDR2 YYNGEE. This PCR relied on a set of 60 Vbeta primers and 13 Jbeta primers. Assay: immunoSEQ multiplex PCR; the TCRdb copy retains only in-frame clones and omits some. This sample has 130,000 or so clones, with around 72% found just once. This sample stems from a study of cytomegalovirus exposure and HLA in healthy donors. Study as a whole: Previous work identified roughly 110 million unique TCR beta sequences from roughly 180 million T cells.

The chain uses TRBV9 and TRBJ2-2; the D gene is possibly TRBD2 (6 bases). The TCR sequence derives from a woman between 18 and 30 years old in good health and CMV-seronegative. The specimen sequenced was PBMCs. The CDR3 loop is CASSVMEGSTGELFF. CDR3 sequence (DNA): TGTGCCAGCAGCGTAATGGAGGGATCCACCGGGGAGCTGTTTTTT. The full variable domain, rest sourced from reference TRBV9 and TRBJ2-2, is DSGVTQTPKHLITATGQRVTLRCSPRSGDLSVYWYQQSLDQGLQFLIQYYNGEERAKGNILERFSAQQFPDLHSELNLSSLELGDSALYFCASSVMEGSTGELFFGEGSRLTVL.